This TCR beta chain stems from a study of CXCR3-negative and CXCR3-positive naive CD8 T cells. Study context: The total count of TRB reads reached 120 million to 150 million, and each library contributed about 1.5 +/- 0.3 million.

Libraries were UMI-labeled 5' RACE TRB cDNA. One entry per CDR3 protein, without DNA, is what TCRdb gives after re-calling the 5' RACE reads. This table holds around 81,000 distinct CDR3 sequences. On this clonotype itself: Antigen specificity is unknown.

The CDR3 is 15 residues long. Germline V gene data show CDR1 as MNHEY and CDR2 as SMNVEV (reference sequence). Broader study findings: Relative to memory CD8+ cells, whose diversity was much lower, both naive subsets had comparably high diversity.

The CD45RO-CCR7+CD27+CD95- phenotype denoted naive CD8+ T cells. V is TRBV27 and J is TRBJ2-5; TCRdb names TRBD1, which stays unverified in the absence of DNA. Specimen: naive CXCR3- CD8+ T cells from blood. Described subset: CD45RO-CCR7+CD27+CD95- naive CD8+ T cells lacking CXCR3 (TNR3-). The clonotype was recovered from a human donor in good health. Some clones in this sample may be carry-over from other donors' samples. The CDR3 is CASSLGSGLGETQYF.